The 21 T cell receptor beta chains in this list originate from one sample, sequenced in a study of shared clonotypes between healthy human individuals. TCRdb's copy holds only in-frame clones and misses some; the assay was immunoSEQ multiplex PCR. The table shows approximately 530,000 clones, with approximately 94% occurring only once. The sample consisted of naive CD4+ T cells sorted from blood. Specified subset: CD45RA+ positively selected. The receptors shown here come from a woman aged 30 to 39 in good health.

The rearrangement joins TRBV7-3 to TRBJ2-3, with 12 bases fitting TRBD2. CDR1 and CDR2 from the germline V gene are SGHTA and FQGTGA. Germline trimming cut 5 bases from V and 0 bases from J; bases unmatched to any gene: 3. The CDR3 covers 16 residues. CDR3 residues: CASSTLAGGSTDTQYF. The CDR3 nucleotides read TGTGCCAGCAGCACACTAGCGGGAGGAAGCACAGATACGCAGTATTTT.

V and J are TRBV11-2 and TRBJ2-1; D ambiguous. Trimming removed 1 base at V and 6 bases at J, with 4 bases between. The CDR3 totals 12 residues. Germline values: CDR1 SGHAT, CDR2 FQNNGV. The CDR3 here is CASSLGANEQFF. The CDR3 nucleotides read TGTGCCAGCAGCTTAGGAGCCAATGAGCAGTTCTTC.

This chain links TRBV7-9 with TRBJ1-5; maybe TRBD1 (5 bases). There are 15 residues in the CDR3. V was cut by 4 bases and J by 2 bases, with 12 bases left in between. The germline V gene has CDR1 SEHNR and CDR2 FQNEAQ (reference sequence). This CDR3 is CASSSQGDGNQPQHF. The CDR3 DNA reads TGTGCCAGCAGCTCTCAGGGTGACGGCAATCAGCCCCAGCATTTT. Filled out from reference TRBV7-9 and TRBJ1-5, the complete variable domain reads DTGVSQNPRHKITKRGQNVTFRCDPISEHNRLYWYRQTLGQGPEFLTYFQNEAQLEKSRLLSDRFSAERPKGSFSTLEIQRTEQGDSAMYLCASSSQGDGNQPQHFGDGTRLSIL.

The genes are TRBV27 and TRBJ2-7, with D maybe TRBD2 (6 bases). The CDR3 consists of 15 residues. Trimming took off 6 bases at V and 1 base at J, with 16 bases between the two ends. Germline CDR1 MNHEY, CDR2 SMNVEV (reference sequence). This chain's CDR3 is CASRGILAPSYEQYF. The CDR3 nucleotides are TGTGCCAGCAGGGGGATCCTAGCGCCGTCCTACGAGCAGTACTTC.

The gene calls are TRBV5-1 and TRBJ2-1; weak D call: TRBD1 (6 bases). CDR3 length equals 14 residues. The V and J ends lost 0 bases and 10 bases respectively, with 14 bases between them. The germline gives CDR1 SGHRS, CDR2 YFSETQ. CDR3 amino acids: CASSLGQEVGEQFF. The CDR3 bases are TGCGCCAGCAGCTTGGGACAGGAAGTAGGGGAGCAGTTCTTC.

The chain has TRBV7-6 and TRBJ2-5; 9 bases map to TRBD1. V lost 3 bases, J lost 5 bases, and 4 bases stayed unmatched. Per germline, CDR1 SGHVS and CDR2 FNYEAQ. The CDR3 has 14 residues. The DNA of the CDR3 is TGTGCCAGCAGCTTCGGGACAGGGAAGGAGACCCAGTACTTC. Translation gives CASSFGTGKETQYF.

In DNA, the CDR3 is TGTGCCAGCAGACCCGGACAGCCCGCGGGCCACACCTTC. Translating gives CASRPGQPAGHTF. This sequence joins TRBV2 and TRBJ1-2; perhaps TRBD1 as D (6 bases). This CDR3 contains 13 residues. V was trimmed by 6 bases and J by 12 bases, leaving 20 bases between them. The germline V gene encodes CDR1 SNHLY and CDR2 FYNNEI.

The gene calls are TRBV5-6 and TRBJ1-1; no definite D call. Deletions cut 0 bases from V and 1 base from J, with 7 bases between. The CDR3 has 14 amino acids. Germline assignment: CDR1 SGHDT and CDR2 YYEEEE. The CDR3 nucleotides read TGTGCCAGCAGCTTGGGTCCAGCGAACACTGAAGCTTTCTTT. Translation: CASSLGPANTEAFF.

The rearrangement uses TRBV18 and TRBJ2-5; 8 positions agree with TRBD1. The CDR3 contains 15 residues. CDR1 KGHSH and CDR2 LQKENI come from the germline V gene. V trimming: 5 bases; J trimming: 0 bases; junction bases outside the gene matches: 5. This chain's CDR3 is CASSTRQGYQETQYF. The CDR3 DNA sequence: TGTGCCAGCTCAACGCGACAGGGGTACCAAGAGACCCAGTACTTC.

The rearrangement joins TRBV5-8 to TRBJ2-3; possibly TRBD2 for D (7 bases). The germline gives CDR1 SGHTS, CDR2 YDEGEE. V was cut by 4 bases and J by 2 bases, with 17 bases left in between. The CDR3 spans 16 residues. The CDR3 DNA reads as TGTGCCAGCAGCCGGGGGGCTAGCGGAAACACAGATACGCAGTATTTT. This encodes CASSRGASGNTDTQYF.

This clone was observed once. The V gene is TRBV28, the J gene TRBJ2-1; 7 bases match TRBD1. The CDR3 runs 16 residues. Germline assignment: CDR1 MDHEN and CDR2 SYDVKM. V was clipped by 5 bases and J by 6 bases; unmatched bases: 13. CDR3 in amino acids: CASSPLGGHPGNEQFF. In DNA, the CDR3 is TGTGCCAGCAGTCCGCTAGGGGGCCACCCGGGCAATGAGCAGTTCTTC. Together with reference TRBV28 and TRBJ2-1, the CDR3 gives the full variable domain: DVKVTQSSRYLVKRTGEKVFLECVQDMDHENMFWYRQDPGLGLRLIYFSYDVKMKEKGDIPEGYSVSREKKERFSLILESASTNQTSMYLCASSPLGGHPGNEQFFGPGTRLTVL.

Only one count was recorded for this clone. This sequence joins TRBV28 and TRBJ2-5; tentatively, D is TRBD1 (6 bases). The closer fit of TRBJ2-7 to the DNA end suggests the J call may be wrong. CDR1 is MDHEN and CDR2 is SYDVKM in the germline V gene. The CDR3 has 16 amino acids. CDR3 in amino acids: CASSSGWTVSSYEQYF. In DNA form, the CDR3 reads TGTGCCAGCAGTTCGGGGTGGACAGTTAGCTCCTACGAGCAGTACTTC.

CDR3: CSVVVTSGRYEQYF. The CDR3 region has the DNA TGCAGCGTTGTTGTTACTAGCGGGAGGTACGAGCAGTACTTC. V usage is TRBV29-1 and J usage is TRBJ2-7; TRBD2 matches at 12 bases. This CDR3 has 14 residues. Trimming removed 4 bases from V and 4 bases from J; junction bases left unmatched: 5. CDR1 and CDR2 (germline): SQVTM, ANQGSEA.

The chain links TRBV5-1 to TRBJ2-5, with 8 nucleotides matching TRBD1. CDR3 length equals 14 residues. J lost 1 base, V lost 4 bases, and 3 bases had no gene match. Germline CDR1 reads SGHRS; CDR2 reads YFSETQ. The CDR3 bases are TGCGCCAGCAGCCCGGGACAGGTCCAAGAGACCCAGTACTTC. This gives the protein CASSPGQVQETQYF.

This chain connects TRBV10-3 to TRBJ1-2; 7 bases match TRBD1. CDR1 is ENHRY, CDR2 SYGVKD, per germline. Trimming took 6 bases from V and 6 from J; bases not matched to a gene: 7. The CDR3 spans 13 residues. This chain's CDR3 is CAIRQGMRNGYTF. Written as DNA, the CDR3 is TGTGCCATCAGACAGGGGATGCGGAATGGCTACACCTTC.

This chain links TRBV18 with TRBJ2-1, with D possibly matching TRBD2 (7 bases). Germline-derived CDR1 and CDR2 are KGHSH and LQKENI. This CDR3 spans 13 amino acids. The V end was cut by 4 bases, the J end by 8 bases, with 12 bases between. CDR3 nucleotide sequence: TGTGCCAGCTCACTACCGGGGGGCGATGAGCAGTTCTTC. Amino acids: CASSLPGGDEQFF.

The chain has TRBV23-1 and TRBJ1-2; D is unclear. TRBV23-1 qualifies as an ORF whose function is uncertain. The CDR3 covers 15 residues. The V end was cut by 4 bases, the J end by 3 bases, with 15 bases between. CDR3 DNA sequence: TGCGCCAGCAGTCCGGTCGTGGCAGCGTACTATGGCTACACCTTC. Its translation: CASSPVVAAYYGYTF.

The CDR3 loop is CASNGPGELFF. The CDR3 nucleotides are TGTGCCAGCAATGGGCCCGGGGAGCTGTTTTTT. V usage is TRBV9 and J usage is TRBJ2-2; D is ambiguous. This CDR3 region has 11 residues. Trimming stripped 6 bases from V and 6 bases from J, with 6 bases between. CDR1 SGDLS and CDR2 YYNGEE come from the germline V gene. The full variable domain, with the rest looked up from reference TRBV9 and TRBJ2-2, is DSGVTQTPKHLITATGQRVTLRCSPRSGDLSVYWYQQSLDQGLQFLIQYYNGEERAKGNILERFSAQQFPDLHSELNLSSLELGDSALYFCASNGPGELFFGEGSRLTVL.

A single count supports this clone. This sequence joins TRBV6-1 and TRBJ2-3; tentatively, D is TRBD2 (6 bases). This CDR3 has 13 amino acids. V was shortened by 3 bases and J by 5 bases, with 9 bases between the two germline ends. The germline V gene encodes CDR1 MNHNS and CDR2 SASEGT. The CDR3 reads CASSERDEDTQYF. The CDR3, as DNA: TGTGCCAGCAGTGAGCGGGACGAAGATACGCAGTATTTT.

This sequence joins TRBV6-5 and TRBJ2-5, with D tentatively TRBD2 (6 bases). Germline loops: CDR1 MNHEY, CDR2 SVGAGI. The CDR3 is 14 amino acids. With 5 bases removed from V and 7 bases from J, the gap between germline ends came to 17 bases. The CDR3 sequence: CASSPLRGGGTQYF. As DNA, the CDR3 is TGTGCCAGCAGTCCCCTTCGGGGAGGCGGGACCCAGTACTTC.

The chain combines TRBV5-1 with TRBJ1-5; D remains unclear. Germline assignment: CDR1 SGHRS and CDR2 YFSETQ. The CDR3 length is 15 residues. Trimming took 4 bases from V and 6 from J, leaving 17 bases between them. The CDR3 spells CASSPGEREGQPQHF. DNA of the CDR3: TGCGCCAGCAGCCCCGGGGAGAGGGAAGGTCAGCCCCAGCATTTT.